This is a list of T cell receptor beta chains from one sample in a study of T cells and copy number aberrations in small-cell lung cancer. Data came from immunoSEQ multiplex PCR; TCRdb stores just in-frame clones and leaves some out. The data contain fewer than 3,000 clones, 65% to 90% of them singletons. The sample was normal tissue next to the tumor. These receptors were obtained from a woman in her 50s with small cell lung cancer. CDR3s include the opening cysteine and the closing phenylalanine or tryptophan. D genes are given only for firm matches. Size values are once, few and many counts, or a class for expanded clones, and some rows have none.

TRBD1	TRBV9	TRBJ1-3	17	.	CASSVETRTGPGNTIYF	TGTGCCAGCAGCGTAGAAACCCGGACAGGTCCTGGAAACACCATATATTTT
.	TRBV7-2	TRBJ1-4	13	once	CASGDSTNEKLFF	TGTGCCAGCGGGGATTCAACTAATGAAAAACTGTTTTTT
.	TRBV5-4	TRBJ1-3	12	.	CASNNPGNTIYF	TGTGCCAGCAACAACCCTGGAAACACCATATATTTT
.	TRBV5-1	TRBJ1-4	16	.	CASSFEQGGTNEKLFF	TGCGCCAGCAGCTTTGAACAGGGAGGAACTAATGAAAAACTGTTTTTT
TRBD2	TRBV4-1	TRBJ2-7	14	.	CASSEPGLGNEQYF	TGCGCCAGCAGCGAACCCGGACTAGGTAACGAGCAGTACTTC
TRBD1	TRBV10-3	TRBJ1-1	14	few	CAISRQGMNTEAFF	TGTGCCATCTCTCGACAGGGTATGAACACTGAAGCTTTCTTT
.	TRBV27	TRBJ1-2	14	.	CASSFSPGEDGYTF	TGTGCCAGCAGTTTCTCCCCAGGGGAGGATGGCTACACCTTC
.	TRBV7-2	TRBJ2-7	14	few	CASSLDQGSYEQYF	TGTGCCAGCAGCTTAGACCAGGGCTCCTACGAGCAGTACTTC
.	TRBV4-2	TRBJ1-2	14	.	CASSATRGGYGYTF	TGTGCCAGCAGCGCGACCAGGGGTGGTTATGGCTACACCTTC
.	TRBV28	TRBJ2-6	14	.	CASRPHSGANVLTF	TGTGCCAGCAGACCGCACTCTGGGGCCAACGTCCTGACTTTC